These 30 T cell receptor beta chains originate from one sample sequenced in a study of T cell responses to AZD1222 COVID-19 vaccine. TCRdb's table, derived via immunoSEQ multiplex PCR, lists solely in-frame clones and lacks some. This sample carries fewer than 200,000 clones, under 95% of them seen once, and the ten largest clones take roughly 1.7%. The material sequenced was peripheral blood, taken 28 days after the second AZD1222 dose. All receptors derive from an adult who received the AZD1222 COVID-19 vaccine.

The chain is built from TRBV7-9 and TRBJ2-7; D remains unclear. The germline V and J ends were trimmed by 2 bases and 3 bases, with 8 bases remaining between them. The germline CDR1 and CDR2 sequences are SEHNR and FQNEAQ (reference sequence). This CDR3 comprises 13 residues. Here the CDR3 reads CASSLNTVYEQYF. As DNA, the CDR3 is TGTGCCAGCAGCTTAAACACTGTCTACGAGCAGTACTTC. The full variable domain, with the rest looked up from reference TRBV7-9 and TRBJ2-7, is DTGVSQNPRHKITKRGQNVTFRCDPISEHNRLYWYRQTLGQGPEFLTYFQNEAQLEKSRLLSDRFSAERPKGSFSTLEIQRTEQGDSAMYLCASSLNTVYEQYFGPGTRLTVT.

This rearrangement joins TRBV7-2 to TRBJ2-3; D ambiguous. Germline lookup yields CDR1 SGHTA and CDR2 FQGNSA. Trimming took off 1 base at V and 8 bases at J, with 7 bases between the two ends. This CDR3 has 12 amino acids. Here the CDR3 reads CASSLDLATQYF. CDR3 DNA: TGTGCCAGCAGCTTAGATTTAGCTACGCAGTATTTT.

The chain recombines TRBV19 with TRBJ1-5; 7 bases match TRBD1. V was pared by 1 base and J by 7 bases, with 4 bases of the junction left unmatched. The CDR3 loop spans 14 amino acids. Germline V gene data show CDR1 as LNHDA and CDR2 as SQIVND (reference sequence). CDR3 residues: CASSIGQGAQPQHF. The CDR3 region has the DNA TGTGCCAGTAGTATAGGACAGGGTGCCCAGCCCCAGCATTTT. The full variable domain, with the rest looked up from reference TRBV19 and TRBJ1-5, is DGGITQSPKYLFRKEGQNVTLSCEQNLNHDAMYWYRQDPGQGLRLIYYSQIVNDFQKGDIAEGYSVSREKKESFPLTVTSAQKNPTAFYLCASSIGQGAQPQHFGDGTRLSIL.

This rearrangement joins TRBV21-1 to TRBJ1-5; the table gives TRBD1 as D, unverified against the DNA. TRBV21-1 is a recognized pseudogene. The CDR3 runs to 16 residues. The CDR3 region is CASPYGRQGEGQPQHF. The CDR3 DNA is TGTGCCAGCCCGTATGGGCGACAGGGCGAGGGACAGCCCCAGCATTTT.

V gene TRBV19 combines with J gene TRBJ1-1; TRBD1 matches at 7 bases. The CDR3 runs to 16 residues. Germline V gives CDR1 LNHDA, CDR2 SQIVND (reference sequence). V shed 6 bases and J 0 bases; nucleotides not matched to a gene: 10. The CDR3 DNA is TGTGCCAGTAGGGACCGACAGGGTAACATGAACACTGAAGCTTTCTTT. Protein sequence: CASRDRQGNMNTEAFF.

CDR3 sequence reads: CASSGEYEQYF. CDR3 DNA sequence: TGTGCCAGCAGTGGAGAATACGAGCAGTACTTC. The V call is TRBV2, the J call TRBJ2-7, with D hard to call. The ends were cut back, 4 bases at V and 4 bases at J, with 5 bases in the middle. This CDR3 has 11 amino acids. The germline V gene encodes CDR1 SNHLY and CDR2 FYNNEI.

The rearrangement uses TRBV25-1 and TRBJ1-4, with D hard to call. The V end lost 4 bases, the J end lost 0 bases, and 0 bases lay between the germline ends. CDR1 is MGHDK and CDR2 is SYGVNS in the germline V gene. This CDR3 has 12 residues. DNA of the CDR3: TGTGCCAGCAGTGCAACTAATGAAAAACTGTTTTTT. It specifies CASSATNEKLFF.

A single count supports this clone. The V call is TRBV19, the J call TRBJ2-2; the D is unclear. Trimming took 6 bases from V and 4 from J, leaving 15 bases between them. In germline, CDR1 is LNHDA, CDR2 SQIVND (reference sequence). The CDR3 sequence is 15 residues long. CDR3 protein: CASRPWTLGTGELFF. The CDR3 bases are TGTGCCAGTAGACCGTGGACCCTAGGCACCGGGGAGCTGTTTTTT.

The chain combines TRBV18 with TRBJ1-2; TRBD1 agrees at 7 bases. Germline values: CDR1 KGHSH, CDR2 LQKENI. There are 17 residues in the CDR3. The V and J ends lost 1 base and 0 bases, in that order; junction bases with no gene match: 8. CDR3 residues: CASSPLGNRGANYGYTF. CDR3 nucleotides: TGTGCCAGCTCACCACTCGGAAACAGGGGAGCTAACTATGGCTACACCTTC.

This chain links TRBV19 with TRBJ1-5, with 7 bases lining up with TRBD1. The CDR3 spans 14 residues. The V and J ends lost 3 bases and 5 bases, in that order; junction bases with no gene match: 4. The germline gives CDR1 LNHDA, CDR2 SQIVND (reference sequence). The CDR3 sequence is CASSIWDSDQPQHF. CDR3 DNA sequence: TGTGCCAGTAGTATTTGGGACAGCGATCAGCCCCAGCATTTT.

The chain combines TRBV25-1 with TRBJ1-1, with D perhaps TRBD1 (5 bases). In germline, CDR1 is MGHDK, CDR2 SYGVNS. V was trimmed by 3 bases and J by 5 bases, leaving 16 bases between them. The CDR3 totals 15 residues. CDR3 protein: CASSDQGLIGTEAFF. Here the CDR3 DNA reads TGTGCCAGCAGTGACCAGGGACTTATTGGAACTGAAGCTTTCTTT.

This chain joins TRBV3-1 (or the pseudogene TRBV3-2) and TRBJ1-1; D is perhaps TRBD1 (5 bases). Per germline, CDR1 LGHDT and CDR2 YNNKEL (reference sequence). CDR3 length: 13 residues. Trimming took off 4 bases at V and 1 base at J, with 7 bases between the two ends. The CDR3 DNA reads TGTGCCAGCAGCCGAGGACAGAACACTGAAGCTTTCTTT. Amino acids: CASSRGQNTEAFF.

V gene TRBV5-1 combines with J gene TRBJ2-1; 8 bases are a match to TRBD2. Germline trimming cut 0 bases from V and 7 bases from J; bases unmatched to any gene: 6. The CDR3 length is 15 residues. Germline V gene data show CDR1 as SGHRS and CDR2 as YFSETQ. The CDR3 DNA sequence: TGCGCCAGCAGCTTGGTGGTAGCGGGAAAAAATGAGCAGTTCTTC. Its translation is CASSLVVAGKNEQFF.

The chain couples TRBV2 to TRBJ2-1; 16 positions match TRBD2. This CDR3 is 16 amino acids long. V shed 5 bases, J shed 8 bases, and the junction held 6 bases outside the gene matches. CDR1 is SNHLY, CDR2 FYNNEI, per germline. DNA of the CDR3: TGTGCCAGCAGTAAGGGACTAGCGGGGGGGACCTATGAGCAGTTCTTC. This encodes CASSKGLAGGTYEQFF.

J is TRBJ1-3 and V is TRBV27; D is unclear. Germline V gives CDR1 MNHEY, CDR2 SMNVEV (reference sequence). Trimming shortened V by 5 bases and J by 0 bases, and 5 bases separated the two germline ends. This CDR3 is 13 amino acids long. The CDR3 DNA is TGTGCCAGCAGTATAAACTCTGGAAACACCATATATTTT. Its translation: CASSINSGNTIYF.

Here the CDR3 reads CASRPGQGYGYTF. CDR3 nucleotides: TGTGCCAGCAGACCGGGACAGGGGTATGGCTACACCTTC. The J gene is TRBJ1-2, the V gene TRBV9, with 10 bases matching TRBD1. With 5 bases clipped from V and 5 bases from J, the junction kept 3 bases outside the gene matches. Germline V gene sequence: CDR1 SGDLS, CDR2 YYNGEE. The CDR3 is 13 residues long.

The chain has TRBV7-9 and TRBJ1-2; TRBD1 matches at 7 bases. This CDR3 contains 15 residues. Germline loops: CDR1 SEHNR, CDR2 FQNEAQ (reference sequence). With 5 bases clipped from V and 4 bases from J, the junction kept 10 bases outside the gene matches. CDR3: CASSHTGVDSYGYTF. For the CDR3, the DNA is TGTGCCAGCAGCCACACAGGGGTGGATAGCTATGGCTACACCTTC. Based on the CDR3 plus reference TRBV7-9 and TRBJ1-2, the full variable domain is DTGVSQNPRHKITKRGQNVTFRCDPISEHNRLYWYRQTLGQGPEFLTYFQNEAQLEKSRLLSDRFSAERPKGSFSTLEIQRTEQGDSAMYLCASSHTGVDSYGYTFGSGTRLTVV.

This chain links TRBV6-2 or TRBV6-3 with TRBJ2-5, with TRBD2 identical over 15 bases. The CDR3 has 17 residues. Germline-derived CDR1 and CDR2 are MNHEY and SVGEGT. V lost 5 bases, J lost 5 bases, and 9 bases stayed unmatched. CDR3 sequence (DNA): TGTGCCAGCAGTCCCGGGACTAGCGGGAGGAAGGTGGAGACCCAGTACTTC. Residues: CASSPGTSGRKVETQYF.

The genes are TRBV20-1 and TRBJ1-5, with 9 bases identical to TRBD1. The germline V gene has CDR1 DFQATT and CDR2 SNEGSKA (reference sequence). Trimming took 3 bases from V and 3 from J; bases not matched to a gene: 12. This CDR3 region has 17 residues. This CDR3 is CSASDVGTGSYNQPQHF. The CDR3 DNA reads as TGCAGTGCTAGTGACGTCGGGACAGGGTCTTACAATCAGCCCCAGCATTTT.

The V and J genes are TRBV10-3 and TRBJ1-2; tentative D call: TRBD1 (6 bases). The CDR3 sequence is 16 residues long. Trimming took 11 bases from V and 1 from J, leaving 23 bases between them. Germline lookup yields CDR1 ENHRY and CDR2 SYGVKD. The CDR3 region is CASSREGGVINYGYTF. As DNA, the CDR3 is TGTGCCTCCAGCCGGGAGGGGGGCGTGATTAACTATGGCTACACCTTC.

The chain combines TRBV7-3 with TRBJ1-1, with TRBD1 as a possible D gene (6 bases). This CDR3 region has 13 residues. CDR1 is SGHTA and CDR2 is FQGTGA in the germline V gene. V lost 4 bases to trimming and J lost 2 bases, with 8 bases between them. The CDR3 protein is CASSWGPNTEAFF. Written as DNA, the CDR3 is TGTGCCAGCAGCTGGGGGCCTAACACTGAAGCTTTCTTT. Looking up the rest from reference TRBV7-3 and TRBJ1-1 gives the full variable domain: GAGVSQTPSNKVTEKGKYVELRCDPISGHTALYWYRQSLGQGPEFLIYFQGTGAADDSGLPNDRFFAVRPEGSVSTLKIQRTERGDSAVYLCASSWGPNTEAFFGQGTRLTVV.

This chain's CDR3 is CASSLGAGILLSYEQYF. In DNA form, the CDR3 reads TGTGCCAGCAGTCTGGGGGCCGGTATCTTACTATCCTACGAGCAGTACTTC. The chain uses TRBV28 and TRBJ2-7; D is perhaps TRBD1 (6 bases). CDR3 size: 17 residues. V lost 5 bases and J lost 1, with 21 bases in between. Germline values: CDR1 MDHEN, CDR2 SYDVKM.

The chain is built from TRBV29-1 and TRBJ2-1, with D unclear. The germline V gene encodes CDR1 SQVTM and CDR2 ANQGSEA. The CDR3 has 13 amino acids. With 3 bases removed from V and 0 bases from J, the gap between germline ends came to 6 bases. The CDR3 protein is CSVDLSSYNEQFF. CDR3 coding DNA: TGCAGCGTTGACTTAAGCTCCTACAATGAGCAGTTCTTC.

J is TRBJ1-2 and V is TRBV5-1; 9 nucleotides line up with TRBD1. The length of the CDR3 is 15 residues. The V gene end was trimmed by 4 bases and the J gene end by 1 base; junction bases not matched to a gene: 5. Germline V gene data show CDR1 as SGHRS and CDR2 as YFSETQ. The CDR3 protein is CASSRGQGDNYGYTF. The CDR3 DNA reads TGCGCCAGCAGCAGGGGACAGGGTGATAACTATGGCTACACCTTC.

The J gene is TRBJ1-6, the V gene TRBV30, with a possible D match to TRBD1 (5 bases). In germline, CDR1 is GTSNPN, CDR2 SVGIG (reference sequence). V was cut by 5 bases and J by 8 bases, with 13 bases left in between. There are 13 residues in the CDR3. CDR3 coding DNA: TGTGCCTGGGGGGCCGGGCCTGATTCACCCCTCCACTTT. This codes for CAWGAGPDSPLHF.

The chain joins TRBV11-2 to TRBJ1-2; no clear D gene. This CDR3 contains 14 residues. Germline V gene lookup returns CDR1 SGHAT and CDR2 FQNNGV. V was clipped by 0 bases and J by 2 bases, with 7 bases between them. This CDR3 reads CASSLDLGNYGYTF. The CDR3 DNA sequence: TGTGCCAGCAGCTTAGATCTAGGGAACTATGGCTACACCTTC.

The J gene is TRBJ2-1, the V gene TRBV10-3; 13 bases fit TRBD2. In germline, CDR1 is ENHRY, CDR2 SYGVKD. V was clipped by 6 bases and J by 6 bases; unmatched bases: 5. CDR3 length equals 15 residues. The CDR3 here is CAISPGTSGINEQFF. CDR3 sequence (DNA): TGTGCCATCAGCCCCGGGACTAGCGGGATCAATGAGCAGTTCTTC.

The chain carries TRBV28 and TRBJ1-2; 8 bases line up with TRBD1. Per germline, CDR1 MDHEN and CDR2 SYDVKM. The CDR3 loop spans 15 amino acids. V gave up 5 bases and J gave up 8 bases; unmatched junction bases: 13. CDR3 in amino acids: CASSPGTGAVVGYTF. In DNA form, the CDR3 reads TGTGCCAGCAGTCCCGGGACAGGAGCAGTCGTGGGCTACACCTTC.

The chain combines TRBV6-4 with TRBJ2-2; TRBD1 is a possible D gene (5 bases). Germline loops: CDR1 MRHNA, CDR2 SNTAGT. CDR3 size: 14 residues. Trimming shortened V by 3 bases and J by 4 bases, and 9 bases separated the two germline ends. For the CDR3, the DNA is TGTGCCAGCAGTGAGGCAGGGATCACCGGGGAGCTGTTTTTT. As protein: CASSEAGITGELFF.

This chain uses TRBV11-2 with TRBJ1-1; TRBD1 is a possible D gene (6 bases). The CDR3 spans 13 residues. The V end lost 8 bases, the J end lost 4 bases, and 14 bases lay between the germline ends. CDR1 and CDR2 (germline): SGHAT, FQNNGV. The CDR3 loop reads CASEQGEGTEAFF. The CDR3 DNA is TGTGCCAGCGAACAGGGAGAAGGCACTGAAGCTTTCTTT.